Listed here is a single T cell receptor beta chain. Its specificity is unknown. The data derive from a study of cytomegalovirus exposure and HLA in healthy donors. Study outcomes and limitations: It was approximately 170 TCR beta chains that were listed as cytomegalovirus-associated. Later on, a genetic analysis was performed. It linked a missense variant in DCLRE1C with V- and J-gene trimming of TCR beta. In an earlier analysis, in roughly 600 donors, most V segments appeared productive either ~87% or ~30% of the time.

Primers included in the PCR were 60 Vbeta and 13 Jbeta primers. Produced via immunoSEQ multiplex PCR; TCRdb's table is partial and in-frame only. The profile shows more than 100,000 clones, 60% to 85% of them singletons. Germline CDR1 is LNHNV and CDR2 is YYDKDF (reference sequence). CDR3 length: 16 amino acids. J lost 4 bases, V lost 0 bases, and 4 bases had no gene match. The sequence was collected from a woman in her 40s in good health and CMV-seronegative. This chain uses TRBV15 with TRBJ2-3, with TRBD1 matching 10 bases. The specimen sequenced was PBMCs. The chain's CDR3 is CATSRDRTGGPDTQYF. The CDR3 bases are TGTGCCACCAGCAGAGACCGGACAGGGGGTCCAGATACGCAGTATTTT.